The clone carrying this TCR beta chain was recorded once. Germline loops: CDR1 LNHDA, CDR2 SQIVND (reference sequence). The V gene end was trimmed by 4 bases and the J gene end by 3 bases; junction bases not matched to a gene: 2. This CDR3 is built from 14 residues. Two negative PCRs, clearance, or symptom resolution had been documented for recovered Cohort 3 donors. The data stem from a study of blood T cell repertoires in COVID-19. Study-wide context: Acute and convalescent COVID-19 samples came from the United States, Italy and Spain.

How the authors handled the data: The authors estimated nucleated cell counts from reference gene primer amplification. Assay: immunoSEQ multiplex PCR; the TCRdb copy retains only in-frame clones and omits some. That table is the source of V, J and clone size, and D and trimming were worked out from the DNA. This sample yields 250,000 to 350,000 clones, of which roughly 86% are seen a single time; approximately 9% belongs to the top ten. The receptor was isolated from a woman between 18 and 30 years old who had recovered from COVID-19. The rearrangement uses TRBV19 and TRBJ1-1; 10 bases match TRBD1. Sequencing was carried out using PBMCs or T cells enriched from blood (not recorded which). CDR3 protein: CASSRQGAYTEAFF. CDR3 coding DNA: TGTGCCAGTAGTAGACAGGGGGCGTACACTGAAGCTTTCTTT.